Listed below are T cell receptor beta chains from one sample, sequenced in a study of blood T cell repertoires in COVID-19. Profiling relied on immunoSEQ multiplex PCR, and the TCRdb table lists in-frame clones only, not all of them. Of about 230,000 clones listed, around 85% are singletons. The sample consisted of peripheral blood. These receptors were collected from a woman of 80 years or more with acute or convalescent COVID-19. Both conserved end residues are part of each CDR3. A D gene is named only where the DNA matches it firmly. Clone size appears in some rows only: once, few, many, or a class for an expanded clone.

v_gene	d_gene	j_gene	abundance	CDR3nt	CDR3aa
TRBV10-3	TRBD1	TRBJ2-7	NA	TGTGCCATCAGTAACCCGACAGGGAACTACGAGCAGTACTTC	CAISNPTGNYEQYF
TRBV19	NA	TRBJ1-3	NA	TGTGCCAGTTCCTCCGGAAACACCATATATTTT	CASSSGNTIYF
TRBV6-1	TRBD1	TRBJ2-7	NA	TGTGCCAGCAGTGAGTCGGACAGGGGGCTGGAGCAGTACTTC	CASSESDRGLEQYF
TRBV28	TRBD1	TRBJ1-5	NA	TGTGCCAGCAGTTATCCCGGGACAGGGCGTCCATTGCCCCAGCATTTT	CASSYPGTGRPLPQHF
TRBV2	NA	TRBJ1-5	few	TGTGCCAGCAGTGAACAGGGCAAAGATCAGCCCCAGCATTTT	CASSEQGKDQPQHF
TRBV6-4	TRBD2	TRBJ2-3	NA	TGTGCCAGCAGTGAACTAGCGGGGGGGCAAGATACGCAGTATTTT	CASSELAGGQDTQYF
TRBV7-6	TRBD2	TRBJ2-1	NA	TGTGCCAGCAGCTTAATGAGCGGGGATTACAATGAGCAGTTCTTC	CASSLMSGDYNEQFF
TRBV4-2	TRBD2	TRBJ2-1	NA	TGTGCCAGCAGCACGGGCGGGGGGGCAAACAATGAGCAGTTCTTC	CASSTGGGANNEQFF
TRBV5-1	TRBD2	TRBJ2-1	NA	TGCGCCAGCAGCTTTGCCGGGACTAGCCTCAATGAGCAGTTCTTC	CASSFAGTSLNEQFF
TRBV6-5	TRBD1	TRBJ1-2	NA	TGTGCCAGCAGATTGACAGGGAACTATGGCTACACCTTC	CASRLTGNYGYTF
TRBV18	TRBD1	TRBJ1-1	NA	TGTGCCAGCTCACCAAGGCAGGGGGCGGACACTGAAGCTTTCTTT	CASSPRQGADTEAFF
TRBV18	NA	TRBJ2-1	once	TGTGCCAGCTCACCATCCCTAGATGGTGAGCAGTTCTTC	CASSPSLDGEQFF
TRBV7-2	NA	TRBJ2-3	NA	TGTGCCAGCAGCACCGACAGGCAGGATACGCAGTATTTT	CASSTDRQDTQYF
TRBV11-2	TRBD2	TRBJ2-4	few	TGTGCCAGCAGCTTAAACGGACTAGCGGGGGGGTTCGGCAAAAACATTCAGTACTTC	CASSLNGLAGGFGKNIQYF
TRBV5-1	TRBD1	TRBJ1-3	few	TGCGCCAGCAGCTTGGAAGGGGGCGCGGGGAACACCATATATTTT	CASSLEGGAGNTIYF